A selection of T cell receptor beta chains follows, all from one sample in a study of OX40 agonist ivuxolimab in advanced cancers. Here immunoSEQ multiplex PCR was the method, and the copy in TCRdb shows in-frame clones only, minus some. The sample gives around 60,000 clones, 89% of which show up once; about 20% is in the top ten. The starting material was CD4+ or CD8+ T cells sorted from blood, obtained in a trial of the OX40 agonist ivuxolimab. The receptors originated from an adult with an advanced solid tumor such as melanoma, head and neck, liver or kidney cancer. The CDR3 runs from the conserved cysteine through the conserved F or W. D genes are given only for firm matches. Clone size is shown for a subset of rows, as once, few, many or a class of expanded clone.

clone size | D gene | J gene | V gene | CDR3 protein | CDR3 DNA
- | - | TRBJ2-7 | TRBV7-9 | CASSAEGPPYEQYF | TGTGCCAGCAGCGCCGAAGGGCCGCCCTACGAGCAGTACTTC
- | - | TRBJ2-7 | TRBV29-1 | CSVAGKPYEQYF | TGCAGCGTAGCAGGGAAACCATACGAGCAGTACTTC
- | TRBD1 | TRBJ2-5 | TRBV28 | CASSSQGGSAQYF | TGTGCCAGCAGTTCACAGGGGGGTTCGGCCCAGTACTTC
- | - | TRBJ2-5 | TRBV4-3 | CASSQGSSWETQYF | TGCGCCAGCAGCCAAGGCTCCTCATGGGAGACCCAGTACTTC
once | - | TRBJ1-1 | TRBV7-8 | CASSFGPNTNTEAFF | TGTGCCAGCAGCTTTGGGCCTAATACGAACACTGAAGCTTTCTTT
- | TRBD1 | TRBJ1-5 | TRBV4-2 | CASSPDRDSNQPQHF | TGTGCCAGCAGCCCTGACAGGGATAGCAATCAGCCCCAGCATTTT
- | - | TRBJ2-2 | TRBV18 | CASLPQDSTNTGELFF | TGTGCCAGCTTGCCCCAAGACAGCACGAACACCGGGGAGCTGTTTTTT
- | - | TRBJ2-2 | TRBV9 | CASSENTGELFF | TGTGCCAGCAGCGAAAACACCGGGGAGCTGTTTTTT
- | - | TRBJ2-5 | TRBV9 | CASSPPYQETQYF | TGTGCCAGCAGCCCCCCGTACCAAGAGACCCAGTACTTC
- | - | TRBJ2-1 | TRBV7-9 | CASSLWRGRNEQFF | TGTGCCAGCAGCTTATGGAGGGGACGCAATGAGCAGTTCTTC
- | - | TRBJ1-1 | TRBV7-9 | CASKGGGTEAFF | TGTGCCAGCAAAGGGGGTGGGACTGAAGCTTTCTTT
- | - | TRBJ1-2 | TRBV5-8 | CASSLGGSYYGYTF | TGTGCCAGCAGCTTGGGGGGTTCCTACTATGGCTACACCTTC
- | TRBD2 | TRBJ2-5 | TRBV19 | CASSLAGVQETQYF | TGTGCCAGTAGTTTAGCGGGAGTCCAAGAGACCCAGTACTTC
- | TRBD2 | TRBJ2-5 | TRBV15 | CATSTSGRWETQYF | TGTGCCACCTCGACTAGCGGGAGATGGGAGACCCAGTACTTC
- | TRBD1 | TRBJ2-1 | TRBV11-3 | CASSLIRPDRVYNEQFF | TGTGCCAGCAGCTTAATCAGGCCCGACAGGGTTTACAATGAGCAGTTCTTC
- | - | TRBJ2-2 | TRBV9 | CASSPTPPNTGELFF | TGTGCCAGCAGCCCGACACCTCCGAACACCGGGGAGCTGTTTTTT
- | - | TRBJ1-5 | TRBV25-1 | CASSELEDNQPQHF | TGTGCCAGCAGTGAATTGGAGGACAATCAGCCCCAGCATTTT
- | - | TRBJ1-1 | TRBV28 | CASSLGWSTEAFF | TGTGCCAGCAGCTTAGGGTGGAGCACTGAAGCTTTCTTT
- | TRBD2 | TRBJ2-7 | TRBV28 | CASREGTSGLRKEQYF | TGTGCCAGCAGAGAAGGGACTAGCGGGCTTCGGAAAGAGCAGTACTTC
- | - | TRBJ2-7 | TRBV27 | CASSLRDGIEQYF | TGTGCCAGCAGTTTACGGGACGGGATCGAGCAGTACTTC
- | TRBD2 | TRBJ2-7 | TRBV7-9 | CASSLALGREAYEQYF | TGTGCCAGCAGCTTAGCGTTAGGGCGGGAGGCCTACGAGCAGTACTTC
- | - | TRBJ1-3 | TRBV5-6 | CASSLFGNTIYF | TGTGCCAGCAGCTTGTTTGGAAACACCATATATTTT
- | TRBD1 | TRBJ2-3 | TRBV15 | CATSRGTGSTDTQYF | TGTGCCACCAGCAGGGGGACAGGCTCCACAGATACGCAGTATTTT
- | - | TRBJ2-3 | TRBV2 | CASSEGPHTDTQYF | TGTGCCAGCAGTGAGGGGCCACACACAGATACGCAGTATTTT
- | - | TRBJ2-2 | TRBV7-2 | CASSLVFQGRAGITGELFF | TGTGCCAGCAGCTTAGTATTCCAGGGTAGGGCGGGAATCACCGGGGAGCTGTTTTTT
- | - | TRBJ2-1 | TRBV7-2 | CASSLGGGIVDEQFF | TGTGCCAGCAGCTTAGGTGGCGGGATAGTCGATGAGCAGTTCTTC
- | - | TRBJ2-7 | TRBV7-9 | CASSLSQMGTQF | TGTGCCAGCAGCTTAAGTCAGATGGGTACACAATTC
- | - | TRBJ2-7 | TRBV27 | CASSLSGQGPYEQYF | TGTGCCAGCAGTTTATCAGGCCAGGGGCCCTACGAGCAGTACTTC
- | - | TRBJ1-2 | TRBV9 | CASSVGRDLSYGYTF | TGTGCCAGCAGCGTAGGGAGGGATCTGAGCTATGGCTACACCTTC
- | TRBD1 | TRBJ2-3 | TRBV7-9 | CASRPLTGTVADTQYF | TGTGCCAGCAGACCCCTGACAGGGACGGTCGCAGATACGCAGTATTTT
few | - | TRBJ1-4 | TRBV11-2 | CASSLGSLGREKLFF | TGTGCCAGCAGCTTAGGGTCATTGGGGAGGGAAAAACTGTTTTTT